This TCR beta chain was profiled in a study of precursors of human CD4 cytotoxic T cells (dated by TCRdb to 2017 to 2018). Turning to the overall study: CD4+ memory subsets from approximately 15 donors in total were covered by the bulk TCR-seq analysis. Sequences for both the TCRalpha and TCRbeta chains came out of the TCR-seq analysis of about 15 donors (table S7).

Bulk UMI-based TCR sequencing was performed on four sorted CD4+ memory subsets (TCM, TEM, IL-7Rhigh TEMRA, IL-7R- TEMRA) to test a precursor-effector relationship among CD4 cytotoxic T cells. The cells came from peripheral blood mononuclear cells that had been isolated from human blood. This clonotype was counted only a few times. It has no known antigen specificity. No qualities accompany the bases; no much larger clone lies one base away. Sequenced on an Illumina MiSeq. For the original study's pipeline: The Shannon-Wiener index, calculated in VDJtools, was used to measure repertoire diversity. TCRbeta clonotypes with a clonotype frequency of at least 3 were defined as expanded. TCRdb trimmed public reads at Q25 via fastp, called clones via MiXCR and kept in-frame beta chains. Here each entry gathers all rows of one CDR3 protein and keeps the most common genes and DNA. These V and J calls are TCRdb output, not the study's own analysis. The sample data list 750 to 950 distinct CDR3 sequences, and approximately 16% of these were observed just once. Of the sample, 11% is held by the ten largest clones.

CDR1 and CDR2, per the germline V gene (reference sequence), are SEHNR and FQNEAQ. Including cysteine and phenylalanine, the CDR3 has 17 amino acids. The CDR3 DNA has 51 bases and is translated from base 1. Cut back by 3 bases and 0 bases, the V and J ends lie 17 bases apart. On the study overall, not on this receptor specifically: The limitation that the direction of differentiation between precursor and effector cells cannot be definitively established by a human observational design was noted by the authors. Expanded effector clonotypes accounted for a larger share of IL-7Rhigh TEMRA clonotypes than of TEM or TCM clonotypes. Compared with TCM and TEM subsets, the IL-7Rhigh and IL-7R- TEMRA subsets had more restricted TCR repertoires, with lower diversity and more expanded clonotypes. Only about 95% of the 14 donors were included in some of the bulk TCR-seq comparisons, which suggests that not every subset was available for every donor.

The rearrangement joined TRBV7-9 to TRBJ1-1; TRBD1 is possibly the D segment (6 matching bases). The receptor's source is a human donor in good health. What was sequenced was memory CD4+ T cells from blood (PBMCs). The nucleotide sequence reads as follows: TGTGCCAGCAGCTTTCCCTCAGGGGCGACTATGAACACTGAAGCTTTCTTT. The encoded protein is CASSFPSGATMNTEAFF.